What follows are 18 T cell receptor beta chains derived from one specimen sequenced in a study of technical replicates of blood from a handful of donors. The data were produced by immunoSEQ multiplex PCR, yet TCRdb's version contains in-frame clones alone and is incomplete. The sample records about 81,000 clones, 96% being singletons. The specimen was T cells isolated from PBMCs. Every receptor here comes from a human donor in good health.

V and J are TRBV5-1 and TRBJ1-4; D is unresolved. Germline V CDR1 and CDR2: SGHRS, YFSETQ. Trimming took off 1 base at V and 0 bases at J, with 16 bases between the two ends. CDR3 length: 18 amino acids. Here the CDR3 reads CASSLWGIRETTNEKLFF. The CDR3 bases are TGCGCCAGCAGCTTGTGGGGAATAAGGGAGACAACTAATGAAAAACTGTTTTTT.

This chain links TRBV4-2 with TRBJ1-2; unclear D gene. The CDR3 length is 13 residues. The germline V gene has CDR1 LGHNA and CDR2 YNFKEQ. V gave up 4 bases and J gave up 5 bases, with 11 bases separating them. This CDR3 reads CASSPWTGYGYTF. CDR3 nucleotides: TGTGCCAGCAGCCCCTGGACGGGATATGGCTACACCTTC.

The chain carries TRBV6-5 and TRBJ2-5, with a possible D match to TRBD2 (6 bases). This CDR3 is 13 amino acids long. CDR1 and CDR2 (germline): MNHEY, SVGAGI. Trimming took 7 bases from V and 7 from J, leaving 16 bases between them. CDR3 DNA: TGTGCCAGCAACCGAAGCGGGTACAGGACCCAGTACTTC. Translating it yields CASNRSGYRTQYF.

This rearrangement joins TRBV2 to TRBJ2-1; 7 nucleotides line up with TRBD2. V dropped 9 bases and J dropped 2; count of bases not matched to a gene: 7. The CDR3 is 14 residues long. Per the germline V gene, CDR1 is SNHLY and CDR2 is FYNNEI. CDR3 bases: TGTGCCAGGGGCGGGAGTAGCGCCTACAATGAGCAGTTCTTC. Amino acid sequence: CARGGSSAYNEQFF. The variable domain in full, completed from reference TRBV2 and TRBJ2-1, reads EPEVTQTPSHQVTQMGQEVILRCVPISNHLYFYWYRQILGQKVEFLVSFYNNEISEKSEIFDDQFSVERPDGSNFTLKIRSTKLEDSAMYFCARGGSSAYNEQFFGPGTRLTVL.

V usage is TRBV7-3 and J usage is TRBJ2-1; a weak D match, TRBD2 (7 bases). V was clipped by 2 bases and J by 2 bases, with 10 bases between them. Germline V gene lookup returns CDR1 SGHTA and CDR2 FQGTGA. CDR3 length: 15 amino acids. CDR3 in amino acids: CASSLSGGPYNEQFF. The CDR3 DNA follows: TGTGCCAGCAGCTTATCCGGGGGGCCCTACAATGAGCAGTTCTTC.

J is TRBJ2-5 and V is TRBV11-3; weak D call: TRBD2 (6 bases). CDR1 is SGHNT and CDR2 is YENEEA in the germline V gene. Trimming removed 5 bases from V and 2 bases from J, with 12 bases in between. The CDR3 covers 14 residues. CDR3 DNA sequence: TGTGCCAGCAGCCCATTCCGGGGGCAAGAGACCCAGTACTTC. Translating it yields CASSPFRGQETQYF.

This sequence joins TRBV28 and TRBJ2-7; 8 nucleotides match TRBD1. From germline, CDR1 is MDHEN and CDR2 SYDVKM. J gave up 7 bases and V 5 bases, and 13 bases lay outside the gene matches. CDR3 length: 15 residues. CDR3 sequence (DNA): TGTGCCAGCAGTAGCTTAGGACAGGGTATTTGGGAGCAGTACTTC. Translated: CASSSLGQGIWEQYF.

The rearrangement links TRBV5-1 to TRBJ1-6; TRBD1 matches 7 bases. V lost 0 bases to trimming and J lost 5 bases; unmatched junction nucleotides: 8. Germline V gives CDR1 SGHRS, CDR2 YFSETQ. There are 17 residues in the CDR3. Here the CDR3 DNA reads TGCGCCAGCAGCTTGGCCTCTGGGACAGCCGATAATTCACCCCTCCACTTT. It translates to CASSLASGTADNSPLHF.

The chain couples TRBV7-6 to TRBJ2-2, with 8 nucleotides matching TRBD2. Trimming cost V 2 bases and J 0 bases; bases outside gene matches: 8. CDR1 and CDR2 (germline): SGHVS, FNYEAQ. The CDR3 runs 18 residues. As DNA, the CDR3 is TGTGCCAGCAGCTTACGGCTAGCGGGTCTCGCGAACACCGGGGAGCTGTTTTTT. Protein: CASSLRLAGLANTGELFF.

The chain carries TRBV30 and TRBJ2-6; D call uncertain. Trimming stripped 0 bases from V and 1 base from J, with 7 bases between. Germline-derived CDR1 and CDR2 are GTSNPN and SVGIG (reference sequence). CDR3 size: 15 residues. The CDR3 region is CAWSVLRSGANVLTF. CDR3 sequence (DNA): TGTGCCTGGAGTGTACTAAGATCTGGGGCCAACGTCCTGACTTTC.

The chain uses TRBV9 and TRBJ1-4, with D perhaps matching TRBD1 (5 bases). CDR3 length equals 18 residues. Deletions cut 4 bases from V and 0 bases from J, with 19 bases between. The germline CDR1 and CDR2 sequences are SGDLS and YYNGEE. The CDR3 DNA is TGTGCCAGCAGCCGTAGTTCGGGGGAGGTTGCAACTAATGAAAAACTGTTTTTT. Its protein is CASSRSSGEVATNEKLFF.

The CDR3 loop is CASSKPGQGRDEQFF. The DNA of the CDR3 is TGTGCCAGCAGCAAACCGGGACAAGGTAGGGATGAGCAGTTCTTC. V is TRBV9 and J is TRBJ2-1; weak D call: TRBD1 (6 bases). V was pared by 4 bases and J by 8 bases, with 19 bases between. The CDR3 totals 15 residues. CDR1 is SGDLS, CDR2 YYNGEE, per germline. Full variable domain (missing parts from reference TRBV9 and TRBJ2-1): DSGVTQTPKHLITATGQRVTLRCSPRSGDLSVYWYQQSLDQGLQFLIQYYNGEERAKGNILERFSAQQFPDLHSELNLSSLELGDSALYFCASSKPGQGRDEQFFGPGTRLTVL.

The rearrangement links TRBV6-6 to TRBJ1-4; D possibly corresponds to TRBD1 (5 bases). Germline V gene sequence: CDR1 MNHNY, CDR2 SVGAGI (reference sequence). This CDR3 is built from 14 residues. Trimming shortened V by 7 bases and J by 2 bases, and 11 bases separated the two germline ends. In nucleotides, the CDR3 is TGTGCCAGCAACAAGGGGTTCACTAATGAAAAACTGTTTTTT. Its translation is CASNKGFTNEKLFF.

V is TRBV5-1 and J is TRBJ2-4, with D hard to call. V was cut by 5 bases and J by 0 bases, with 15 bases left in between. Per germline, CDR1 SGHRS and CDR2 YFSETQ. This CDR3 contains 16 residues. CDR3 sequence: CASSSDTFGAKNIQYF. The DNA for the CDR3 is TGCGCCAGCAGTTCAGACACATTTGGAGCCAAAAACATTCAGTACTTC.

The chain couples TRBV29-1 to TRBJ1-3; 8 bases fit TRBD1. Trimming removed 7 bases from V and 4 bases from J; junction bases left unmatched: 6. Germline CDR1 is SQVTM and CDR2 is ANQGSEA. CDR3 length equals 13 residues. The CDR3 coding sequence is TGCAGCGCCGGACAGGGATCCGGAAACACCATATATTTT. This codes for CSAGQGSGNTIYF.

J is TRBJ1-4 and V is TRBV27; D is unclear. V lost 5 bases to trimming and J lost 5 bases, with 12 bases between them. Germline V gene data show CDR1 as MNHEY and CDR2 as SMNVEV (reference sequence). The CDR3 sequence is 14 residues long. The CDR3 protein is CASSASLLNEKLFF. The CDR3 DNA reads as TGTGCCAGCAGTGCCAGCTTACTAAATGAAAAACTGTTTTTT.

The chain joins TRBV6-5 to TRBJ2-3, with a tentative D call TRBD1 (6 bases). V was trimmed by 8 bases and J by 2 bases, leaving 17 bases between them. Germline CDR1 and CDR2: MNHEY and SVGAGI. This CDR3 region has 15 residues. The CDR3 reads CASGNRESFTDTQYF. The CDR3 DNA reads TGTGCCAGCGGTAACAGGGAATCCTTCACAGATACGCAGTATTTT.

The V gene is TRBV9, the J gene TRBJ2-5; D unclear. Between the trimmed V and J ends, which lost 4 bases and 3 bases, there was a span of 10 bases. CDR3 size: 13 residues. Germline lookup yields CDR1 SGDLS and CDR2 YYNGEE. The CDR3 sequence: CASSSLEKETQYF. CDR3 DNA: TGTGCCAGCAGCTCACTCGAAAAAGAGACCCAGTACTTC.